This TCR beta chain was profiled in a study of molecular identifiers for immune sequencing clone quantification. Whole-study context: Within a replicate experiment, RNA obtained from either about 21,000 or 97,000 naive CD8 cells was divided into five aliquots, and four of those aliquots were then sequenced.

This clonotype was observed at least ten times. The V gene's germline CDR1 is SGHNT and CDR2 YYREEE (reference sequence). V trimming: 4 bases; J trimming: 2 bases; junction bases outside the gene matches: 10. The CDR3 has 16 amino acids. MiXCR was run by TCRdb on the PCR reads, yielding one entry per CDR3 protein. The sample includes approximately 680,000 distinct CDR3 sequences, about 25% of them seen just once. The sequenced sample consisted of naive CD8+ T cells from blood, with Jurkat cell RNA spiked in. Documented subset: FACS-sorted CD8+CD4-CCR7+CD45RA+ naive T cells. The TCR originated in a human donor in good health. Some libraries in this study had Jurkat cell RNA spiked in. J is TRBJ1-1 and V is TRBV5-4, with 8 bases matching TRBD1. This CDR3 is CASSVTGTGANTEAFF. DNA for the CDR3: TGTGCCAGCAGCGTTACCGGGACAGGAGCCAACACTGAAGCTTTCTTT.